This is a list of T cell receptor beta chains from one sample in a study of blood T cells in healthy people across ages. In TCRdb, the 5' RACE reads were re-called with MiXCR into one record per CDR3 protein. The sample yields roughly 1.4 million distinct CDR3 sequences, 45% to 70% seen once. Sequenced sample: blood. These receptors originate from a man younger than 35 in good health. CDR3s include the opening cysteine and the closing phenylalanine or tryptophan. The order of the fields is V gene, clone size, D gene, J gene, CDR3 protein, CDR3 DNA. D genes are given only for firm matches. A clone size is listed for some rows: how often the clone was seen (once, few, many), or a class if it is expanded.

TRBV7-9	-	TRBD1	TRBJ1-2	CASAGVDRGNYGYTF	TGTGCCAGCGCCGGGGTTGACAGGGGAAACTATGGCTACACCTTC
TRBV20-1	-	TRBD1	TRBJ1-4	CSAPGTGAEKLFF	TGCAGTGCTCCAGGGACAGGGGCCGAAAAACTGTTTTTT
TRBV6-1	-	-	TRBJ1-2	CASSELPKGSYGYTF	TGTGCCAGCAGTGAGCTACCTAAGGGGTCCTATGGCTACACCTTC
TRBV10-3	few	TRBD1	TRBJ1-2	CAISEKDRVGYGYTF	TGTGCCATCAGTGAGAAGGACAGGGTAGGATATGGCTACACCTTC
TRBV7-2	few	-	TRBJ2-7	CASSLVGGTVSYEQYF	TGTGCCAGCAGCTTAGTTGGGGGGACAGTTTCCTACGAGCAGTACTTC
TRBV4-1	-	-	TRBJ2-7	CASSLMSGATYEQYF	TGCGCCAGCAGTTTGATGTCGGGGGCTACCTACGAGCAGTACTTC
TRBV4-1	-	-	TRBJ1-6	CASSLSQGLNNSPLHF	TGCGCCAGCAGCCTTTCCCAGGGATTGAATAATTCACCCCTCCACTTT
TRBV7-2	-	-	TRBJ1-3	CASSFPMGSGNTIYF	TGTGCCAGCAGCTTCCCTATGGGGTCTGGAAACACCATATATTTT
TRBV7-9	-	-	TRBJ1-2	CASSLLGVGGSRGYTF	TGTGCCAGCAGCTTATTAGGGGTCGGAGGGTCTCGGGGCTACACCTTC
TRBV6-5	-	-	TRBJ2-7	CASSYSLGGSYEQYF	TGTGCCAGCAGTTACTCGTTGGGGGGTTCCTACGAGCAGTACTTC
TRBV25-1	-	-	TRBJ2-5	CASSESAPTGPKETQYF	TGTGCCAGCAGTGAATCCGCCCCCACGGGACCTAAAGAGACCCAGTACTTC
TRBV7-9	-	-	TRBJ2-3	CASSQGRSTDTQYF	TGTGCCAGCAGCCAAGGACGGTCCACAGATACGCAGTATTTT
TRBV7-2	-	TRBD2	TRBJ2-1	CASNSGLAGTYNEQFF	TGTGCCAGCAACTCAGGACTAGCGGGAACCTACAATGAGCAGTTCTTC
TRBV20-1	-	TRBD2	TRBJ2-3	CSAGNRDPGLAGGPNTDTQYF	TGCAGTGCTGGAAACCGGGATCCGGGACTAGCGGGAGGGCCGAACACAGATACGCAGTATTTT
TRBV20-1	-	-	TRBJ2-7	CSASPETKYYNEQYF	TGCAGTGCTTCGCCCGAGACGAAATATTACAATGAGCAGTACTTC
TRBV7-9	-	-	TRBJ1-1	CASSFSGRMRQLNTEAFF	TGTGCCAGCAGCTTCTCGGGGAGGATGCGGCAACTGAACACTGAAGCTTTCTTT
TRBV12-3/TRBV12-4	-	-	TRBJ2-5	CASSSITGKWGQETQYF	TGTGCCAGCAGTTCTATTACAGGGAAGTGGGGGCAAGAGACCCAGTACTTC
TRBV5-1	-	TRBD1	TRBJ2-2	CASSSRTGNTGELFF	TGCGCCAGCAGCTCCAGGACAGGAAACACCGGGGAGCTGTTTTTT
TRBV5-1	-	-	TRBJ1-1	CASSPADGLNTEAFF	TGCGCCAGCAGTCCTGCTGACGGATTGAACACTGAAGCTTTCTTT
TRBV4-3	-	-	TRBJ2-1	CASSQDLYGGPAREQFF	TGCGCCAGCAGCCAAGATCTGTATGGGGGGCCCGCCAGGGAGCAGTTCTTC
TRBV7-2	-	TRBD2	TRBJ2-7	CASSPGGGRTWEQYF	TGTGCCAGCAGCCCCGGGGGGGGCCGAACATGGGAGCAGTACTTC
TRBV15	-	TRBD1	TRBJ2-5	CATSREPVGTGETQYF	TGTGCCACCAGCAGAGAGCCAGTCGGGACAGGAGAGACCCAGTACTTC
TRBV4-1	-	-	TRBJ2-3	CASSRAPDTQYF	TGCGCCAGCAGCCGGGCCCCAGATACGCAGTATTTT
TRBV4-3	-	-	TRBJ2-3	CASSQEGRWDTQYF	TGCGCCAGCAGCCAAGAAGGTCGGTGGGATACGCAGTATTTT
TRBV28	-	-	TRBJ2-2	CASRLSGNTGELFF	TGTGCCAGCAGGCTATCAGGAAACACCGGGGAGCTGTTTTTT
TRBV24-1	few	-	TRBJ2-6	CATSGLDHSGANVLTF	TGTGCCACCAGTGGCCTGGACCACTCTGGGGCCAACGTCCTGACTTTC
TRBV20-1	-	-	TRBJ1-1	CSARPSELEAFF	TGCAGTGCTAGGCCCTCGGAGCTTGAAGCTTTCTTT
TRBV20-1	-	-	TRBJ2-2	CSVAKHTGELFF	TGCAGTGTTGCAAAGCACACCGGGGAGCTGTTTTTT
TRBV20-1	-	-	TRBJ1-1	CSAGTGHSTEAFF	TGCAGTGCTGGAACAGGTCATAGCACTGAAGCTTTCTTT
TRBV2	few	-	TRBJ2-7	CASRWSGGVYEQYF	TGTGCCAGCCGGTGGTCTGGAGGGGTCTACGAGCAGTACTTC
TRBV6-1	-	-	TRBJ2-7	CASSSPAGSSYEQYF	TGTGCCAGCAGTTCCCCCGCGGGGAGCTCCTACGAGCAGTACTTC
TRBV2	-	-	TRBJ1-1	CASSGAPRGTEAFF	TGTGCCAGCAGTGGGGCGCCCCGGGGCACTGAAGCTTTCTTT
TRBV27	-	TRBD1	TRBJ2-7	CASSLSAGQGASGEQYF	TGTGCCAGCAGTTTGTCAGCGGGACAGGGGGCGTCTGGCGAGCAGTACTTC
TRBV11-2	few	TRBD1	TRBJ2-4	CASSFIQGSKNIQYF	TGTGCCAGCAGCTTCATACAGGGGAGCAAAAACATTCAGTACTTC
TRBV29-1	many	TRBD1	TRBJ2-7	CSVEGQGREQYF	TGCAGCGTTGAAGGACAGGGACGCGAGCAGTACTTC
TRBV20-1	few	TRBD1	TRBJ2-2	CSATFGQANTGELFF	TGCAGTGCCACGTTTGGACAGGCGAACACCGGGGAGCTGTTTTTT
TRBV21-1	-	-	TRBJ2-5	CANRQRDFLLEQYF	TGTGCCAACCGACAGAGGGACTTCCTTTTGGAGCAGTACTTC
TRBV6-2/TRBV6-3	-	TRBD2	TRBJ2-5	CASRSPSGGYQETQYF	TGTGCCAGCAGATCGCCTAGCGGGGGATACCAAGAGACCCAGTACTTC